One sample yielded the 27 T cell receptor beta chains listed below, sequenced in a study of blood T cell repertoires in COVID-19. Generated by immunoSEQ multiplex PCR, the TCRdb table keeps only in-frame clones and is missing some. The table lists roughly 48,000 clones, 93% of them singletons. The sample consisted of peripheral blood. These receptors were collected from a man between 60 and 70 years old with COVID-19, enrolled during active disease.

The chain links TRBV3-1 (or the pseudogene TRBV3-2) to TRBJ2-7, with 13 nucleotides matching TRBD2. CDR1 is LGHDT, CDR2 YNNKEL, per germline (reference sequence). Trimming removed 4 bases from V and 6 bases from J; junction bases left unmatched: 3. The CDR3 sequence is 14 residues long. CDR3 coding DNA: TGTGCCAGCAGCCTGACTAGCGGGGGGATCGAGCAGTACTTC. It yields the protein CASSLTSGGIEQYF.

The chain employs TRBV6-5 and TRBJ2-1; D not certain. V lost 7 bases, J lost 3 bases, and 7 bases lay in between. CDR3 length equals 12 residues. Germline V gives CDR1 MNHEY, CDR2 SVGAGI. The CDR3 DNA is TGTGCCAGCAACCAGATCTACAATGAGCAGTTCTTC. It encodes CASNQIYNEQFF.

The chain couples TRBV28 to TRBJ2-2, with 8 bases fitting TRBD1. V dropped 8 bases and J dropped 5; count of bases not matched to a gene: 7. CDR1 is MDHEN and CDR2 is SYDVKM in the germline V gene. The CDR3 has 14 amino acids. The CDR3 DNA sequence: TGTGCCAGCCTAGAAACAGGGGGAACCGGGGAGCTGTTTTTT. Translating it yields CASLETGGTGELFF.

This rearrangement joins TRBV4-1 to TRBJ2-2; TRBD2 aligns across 8 bases. Trimming cost V 1 base and J 6 bases; bases outside gene matches: 13. Germline loops: CDR1 MGHRA, CDR2 YSYEKL. This CDR3 contains 18 residues. CDR3 bases: TGCGCCAGCAGCCAAGGGTTCAGGACTAGCCTCCCCCCCGGGGAGCTGTTTTTT. Translating it yields CASSQGFRTSLPPGELFF.

The chain employs TRBV6-5 and TRBJ1-4; the match to TRBD1 covers 7 bases. Germline trimming cut 5 bases from V and 4 bases from J; bases unmatched to any gene: 7. This CDR3 is built from 15 residues. From germline, CDR1 is MNHEY and CDR2 SVGAGI. Here the CDR3 reads CASSNDRASNEKLFF. CDR3 DNA: TGTGCCAGCAGTAACGACAGGGCGAGTAATGAAAAACTGTTTTTT.

J is TRBJ2-7 and V is TRBV12-5; 7 bases line up with TRBD1. CDR3 length equals 13 residues. CDR1 and CDR2 (germline): LGHNT, FRNRAP. V lost 4 bases and J lost 2; bases outside the gene matches: 2. CDR3 in DNA: TGTGCTAGTGGTTGGGACAGCACCTACGAGCAGTACTTC. Its translation: CASGWDSTYEQYF.

V and J are TRBV4-2 and TRBJ2-1; D gene ambiguous. Trimming stripped 3 bases from V and 0 bases from J, with 12 bases between. The CDR3 length is 16 residues. Germline V gene sequence: CDR1 LGHNA, CDR2 YNFKEQ. CDR3: CASSHLQVSSYNEQFF. DNA for the CDR3: TGTGCCAGCAGCCATCTTCAGGTTAGCTCCTACAATGAGCAGTTCTTC.

This rearrangement joins TRBV7-8 to TRBJ1-3, with 8 bases aligning to TRBD1. The ends lost 5 bases at V and 3 bases at J; junction bases unmatched: 6. The CDR3 is 15 amino acids. CDR1 is SGHVS, CDR2 FQNEAQ, per germline. The CDR3 DNA reads as TGTGCCAGCAGCCGACAGGGGCTGGGTGGAAACACCATATATTTT. Translation: CASSRQGLGGNTIYF.

The rearrangement links TRBV28 to TRBJ1-1; unclear D gene. Germline CDR1 MDHEN, CDR2 SYDVKM. This CDR3 contains 14 residues. Trimming took 8 bases from V and 3 from J, leaving 16 bases between them. CDR3 coding DNA: TGTGCCAGCTCCCACTATGGAGGGTACACTGAAGCTTTCTTT. Protein product: CASSHYGGYTEAFF.

The chain carries TRBV5-1 and TRBJ2-6; 14 bases map to TRBD2. This CDR3 comprises 18 residues. The germline V gene has CDR1 SGHRS and CDR2 YFSETQ. Losses at the gene ends were 0 bases for V and 3 bases for J; bases not matched to a gene: 2. The CDR3 DNA reads as TGCGCCAGCAGCTTGGTCGGGACTAGCGGGAGTGGGGCCAACGTCCTGACTTTC. Translated: CASSLVGTSGSGANVLTF. The entire variable domain, with the rest obtained from reference TRBV5-1 and TRBJ2-6, is as follows: KAGVTQTPRYLIKTRGQQVTLSCSPISGHRSVSWYQQTPGQGLQFLFEYFSETQRNKGNFPGRFSGRQFSNSRSEMNVSTLELGDSALYLCASSLVGTSGSGANVLTFGAGSRLTVL.

The chain links TRBV6-5 to TRBJ1-5; D not resolved. V dropped 4 bases and J dropped 0 bases, with 13 bases sitting between them. Germline V CDR1 and CDR2: MNHEY, SVGAGI. The CDR3 has 16 amino acids. The CDR3 region is CASSSRLGDSNQPQHF. Written as DNA, the CDR3 is TGTGCCAGCAGTTCTCGGCTCGGAGATAGCAATCAGCCCCAGCATTTT.

The rearrangement links TRBV11-2 to TRBJ1-1, with D possibly being TRBD1 (5 bases). The germline V gene encodes CDR1 SGHAT and CDR2 FQNNGV. The V end lost 5 bases, the J end lost 4 bases, and 17 bases lay between the germline ends. The CDR3 consists of 15 residues. Here the CDR3 reads CASSKGLPVTTEAFF. The CDR3 nucleotides read TGTGCCAGCAGCAAGGGGCTCCCGGTGACCACTGAAGCTTTCTTT. The variable domain in full, completed from reference TRBV11-2 and TRBJ1-1, reads EAGVAQSPRYKIIEKRQSVAFWCNPISGHATLYWYQQILGQGPKLLIQFQNNGVVDDSQLPKDRFSAERLKGVDSTLKIQPAKLEDSAVYLCASSKGLPVTTEAFFGQGTRLTVV.

In this sample, this clone turned up once. The CDR3 is CASSHRLAAYEQYF. The CDR3 DNA reads as TGTGCCAGCAGCCACCGACTAGCGGCCTACGAGCAGTACTTC. The V call is TRBV4-2, the J call TRBJ2-7; 9 bases are shared with TRBD2. J was trimmed by 2 bases and V by 3 bases; bases with no gene match: 2. Germline CDR1 is LGHNA and CDR2 is YNFKEQ. The CDR3 is 14 amino acids.

The V call is TRBV28, the J call TRBJ1-2; tentatively, D is TRBD1 (5 bases). CDR1 is MDHEN and CDR2 is SYDVKM in the germline V gene. V gave up 6 bases and J gave up 0 bases, with 5 bases separating them. CDR3 size: 12 residues. The CDR3 DNA is TGTGCCAGCAGGGACACTAACTATGGCTACACCTTC. Translated: CASRDTNYGYTF.

This chain uses TRBV19 with TRBJ2-1, with 7 nucleotides matching TRBD1. Trimming cost V 3 bases and J 1 base; bases outside gene matches: 0. Germline CDR1 is LNHDA and CDR2 is SQIVND (reference sequence). CDR3 length: 14 residues. DNA of the CDR3: TGTGCCAGTAGTATGGGACAGTCCTACAATGAGCAGTTCTTC. As protein: CASSMGQSYNEQFF.

This clone was picked up one time. The V and J genes are TRBV3-1 (or the pseudogene TRBV3-2) and TRBJ1-2; maybe TRBD1 (5 bases). The germline V gene encodes CDR1 LGHDT and CDR2 YNNKEL (reference sequence). The CDR3 is 13 residues long. Trimming shortened V by 4 bases and J by 4 bases, and 10 bases separated the two germline ends. The CDR3 here is CASSPSGGYGYTF. In DNA form, the CDR3 reads TGTGCCAGCAGCCCCTCGGGGGGCTATGGCTACACCTTC.

This clone has just one count. The CDR3 DNA reads TGTGCCAGCAGCCGGACAGATCCCTACGAGCAGTACTTC. This translates into CASSRTDPYEQYF. This rearrangement joins TRBV7-8 to TRBJ2-7; tentative D call: TRBD1 (6 bases). This CDR3 is built from 13 residues. Germline assignment: CDR1 SGHVS and CDR2 FQNEAQ. Between the trimmed V and J ends, which lost 5 bases and 2 bases, there was a span of 10 bases.

The gene calls are TRBV4-1 and TRBJ1-5, with D perhaps matching TRBD1 (6 bases). Germline V lookup: CDR1 MGHRA, CDR2 YSYEKL. Between the trimmed V and J ends, which lost 2 bases and 2 bases, there was a span of 13 bases. The CDR3 length is 16 residues. The CDR3 DNA reads as TGCGCCAGCAGCCAAACTCTCTACAGGGGCAATCAGCCCCAGCATTTT. Amino acid sequence: CASSQTLYRGNQPQHF.

The chain has TRBV9 and TRBJ1-1; possible D gene TRBD1, 6 bases. From germline, CDR1 is SGDLS and CDR2 YYNGEE. This CDR3 is 18 amino acids long. Trimming took off 4 bases at V and 0 bases at J, with 22 bases between the two ends. Here the CDR3 DNA reads TGTGCCAGCAGCCGTAGAGCCGGGCAGGGGACCATGAACACTGAAGCTTTCTTT. Protein product: CASSRRAGQGTMNTEAFF.

The CDR3 DNA reads as TGTGCCAGCAGCCAAAGAAGTAGCGGAACCACAGATACGCAGTATTTT. It yields the protein CASSQRSSGTTDTQYF. This rearrangement joins TRBV3-1 (or the pseudogene TRBV3-2) to TRBJ2-3; D perhaps matches TRBD2 (6 bases). The germline V and J ends were trimmed by 2 bases and 2 bases, with 14 bases remaining between them. The CDR3 covers 16 residues. The V gene's germline CDR1 is LGHDT and CDR2 YNNKEL (reference sequence).

The V gene is TRBV27, the J gene TRBJ2-3; a possible D gene is TRBD2 (5 bases). Germline V gene lookup returns CDR1 MNHEY and CDR2 SMNVEV (reference sequence). This CDR3 has 16 amino acids. V was pared by 7 bases and J by 2 bases, with 19 bases between. The CDR3, as DNA: TGTGCCAGCAACGCGCGACTACCCTCATTCACAGATACGCAGTATTTT. Its translation: CASNARLPSFTDTQYF.

The J gene is TRBJ2-2, the V gene TRBV10-3, with 9 nucleotides matching TRBD2. CDR1 and CDR2 (germline): ENHRY, SYGVKD. V shed 11 bases, J shed 9 bases, and the junction held 22 bases outside the gene matches. The CDR3 is 17 residues long. The CDR3 nucleotides read TGTGCCGCGGCGGGAGGGGAGCCCTCCCAGCCCACTCGGGAGCTGTTTTTT. Translated, it gives CAAAGGEPSQPTRELFF.

V gene TRBV5-6 combines with J gene TRBJ1-2; no reliable D call. Trimming stripped 1 base from V and 9 bases from J, with 7 bases between. The germline gives CDR1 SGHDT, CDR2 YYEEEE. The CDR3 length is 11 residues. The CDR3, as DNA: TGTGCCAGCAGCTTGTCGGGTCGCTACACCTTC. Translation: CASSLSGRYTF.

This clone was seen once. The rearrangement uses TRBV18 and TRBJ2-7; TRBD1 might be the D (5 bases). CDR1 and CDR2 (germline): KGHSH, LQKENI. This CDR3 has 14 residues. Trimming pared 4 bases from V and 0 bases from J, leaving 10 bases between. The CDR3 DNA sequence: TGTGCCAGCTCACAGGGGCGGAGCTCCTACGAGCAGTACTTC. Its translation: CASSQGRSSYEQYF.

The chain carries TRBV3-1 (or the pseudogene TRBV3-2) and TRBJ1-2; TRBD1 is a possible D gene (5 bases). The CDR3 spans 15 residues. The ends were cut back, 1 base at V and 4 bases at J, with 13 bases in the middle. Germline CDR1 reads LGHDT; CDR2 reads YNNKEL (reference sequence). Written as DNA, the CDR3 is TGTGCCAGCAGCCAAGGCGGGATAGGGGCCTATGGCTACACCTTC. It encodes CASSQGGIGAYGYTF.

CDR3 in DNA: TGTGCCAGCAGGAGGACAGGTCAGAACACTGAAGCTTTCTTT. Encoded protein: CASRRTGQNTEAFF. This sequence joins TRBV2 and TRBJ1-1, with TRBD1 matching over 7 bases. The CDR3 consists of 14 residues. V dropped 6 bases and J dropped 1; count of bases not matched to a gene: 5. The V gene's germline CDR1 is SNHLY and CDR2 FYNNEI.

A single count supports this clone. The genes are TRBV2 and TRBJ1-3, with TRBD1 identical over 8 bases. CDR1 SNHLY and CDR2 FYNNEI come from the germline V gene. V gave up 10 bases and J gave up 2 bases; unmatched junction bases: 7. There are 14 residues in the CDR3. DNA for the CDR3: TGTGCCATTCCGACAGGGGAGGCTGGAAACACCATATATTTT. Translating it yields CAIPTGEAGNTIYF.